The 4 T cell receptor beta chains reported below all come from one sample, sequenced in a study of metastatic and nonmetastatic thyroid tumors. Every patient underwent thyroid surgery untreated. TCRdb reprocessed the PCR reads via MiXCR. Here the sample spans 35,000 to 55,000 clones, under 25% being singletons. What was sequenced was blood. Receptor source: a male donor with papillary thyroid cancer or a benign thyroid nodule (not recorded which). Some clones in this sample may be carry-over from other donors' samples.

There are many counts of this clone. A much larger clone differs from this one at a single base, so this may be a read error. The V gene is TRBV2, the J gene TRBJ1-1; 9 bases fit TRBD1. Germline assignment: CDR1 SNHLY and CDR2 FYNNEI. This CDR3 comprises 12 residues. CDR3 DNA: TGTGCCAGCAGCTGGGGACAGGGTATGGCTTCCTTT. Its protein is CASSWGQGMASF.

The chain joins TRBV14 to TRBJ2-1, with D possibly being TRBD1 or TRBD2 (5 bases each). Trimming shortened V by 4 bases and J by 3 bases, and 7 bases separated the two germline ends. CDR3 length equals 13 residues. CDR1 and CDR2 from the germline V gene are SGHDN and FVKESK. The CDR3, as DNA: TGTGCCAGCAGCCTTGGGGGCTACAATGAGCAGTTCTTC. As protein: CASSLGGYNEQFF. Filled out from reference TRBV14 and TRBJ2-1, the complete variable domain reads EAGVTQFPSHSVIEKGQTVTLRCDPISGHDNLYWYRRVMGKEIKFLLHFVKESKQDESGMPNNRFLAERTGGTYSTLKVQPAELEDSGVYFCASSLGGYNEQFFGPGTRLTVL.

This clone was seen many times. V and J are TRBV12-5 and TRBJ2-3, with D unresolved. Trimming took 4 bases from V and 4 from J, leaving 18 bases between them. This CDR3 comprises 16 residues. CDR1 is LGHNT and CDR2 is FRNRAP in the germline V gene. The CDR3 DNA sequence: TGTGCTAGTGGTTCACCCCCGGGTAGCATACCAGATACGCAGTATTTT. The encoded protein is CASGSPPGSIPDTQYF. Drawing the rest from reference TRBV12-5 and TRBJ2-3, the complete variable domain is DARVTQTPRHKVTEMGQEVTMRCQPILGHNTVFWYRQTMMQGLELLAYFRNRAPLDDSGMPKDRFSAEMPDATLATLKIQPSEPRDSAVYFCASGSPPGSIPDTQYFGPGTRLTVL.

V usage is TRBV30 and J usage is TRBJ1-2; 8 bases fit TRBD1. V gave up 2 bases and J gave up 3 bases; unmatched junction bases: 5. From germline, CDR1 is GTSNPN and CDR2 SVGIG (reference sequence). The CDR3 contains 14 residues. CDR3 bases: TGTGCCTGGAGTACGACAGGGGCGCACTATGGCTACACCTTC. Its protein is CAWSTTGAHYGYTF.